Below, 22 T cell receptor beta chains from the same sample are listed, as sequenced in a study of T cells after yellow fever vaccination. One entry per CDR3 protein, called by TCRdb with MiXCR from the 5' RACE reads. The table shows 550,000 to 750,000 distinct CDR3 sequences, with about 14% occurring only once. Sequenced material: PBMCs, taken on the day of the yellow fever booster vaccination. These receptors all come from a man aged 25-45 years who received the YFV17D yellow fever vaccine.

This clonotype came up a few times. The chain carries TRBV20-1 and TRBJ1-1, with TRBD1 as a possible D gene (6 bases). CDR3 length equals 14 residues. Germline CDR1 is DFQATT and CDR2 is SNEGSKA (reference sequence). V was cut by 0 bases and J by 0 bases, with 8 bases left in between. The CDR3 DNA sequence: TGCAGTGCTAGAGACCGGGACATGAACACTGAAGCTTTCTTT. It translates to CSARDRDMNTEAFF.

V and J are TRBV7-2 and TRBJ2-7, with D perhaps TRBD1 (5 bases). Between the trimmed V and J ends, which lost 0 bases and 3 bases, there was a span of 15 bases. The CDR3 covers 16 residues. CDR1 is SGHTA and CDR2 is FQGNSA in the germline V gene. The CDR3 nucleotides are TGTGCCAGCAGCTTAGCTGGTGGGGCTGAGGTCTACGAGCAGTACTTC. Protein: CASSLAGGAEVYEQYF.

The chain joins TRBV7-2 to TRBJ2-5; a possible D gene is TRBD2 (5 bases). Trimming shortened V by 3 bases and J by 1 base, and 18 bases separated the two germline ends. CDR1 is SGHTA and CDR2 is FQGNSA in the germline V gene. CDR3 length: 17 residues. CDR3 sequence (DNA): TGTGCCAGCAGCTTTCGAGGAGCACTAGAGATCCAAGAGACCCAGTACTTC. Its translation: CASSFRGALEIQETQYF.

This clonotype was picked up a small number of times. The CDR3 DNA reads as TGTGCCAGCAGCCAACCCGGGACAGGGGGCTTAGGCTACACCTTC. This sequence encodes CASSQPGTGGLGYTF. The chain combines TRBV5-8 with TRBJ1-2; 12 bases are a match to TRBD1. In germline, CDR1 is SGHTS, CDR2 YDEGEE. V lost 4 bases to trimming and J lost 8 bases; unmatched junction nucleotides: 9. The CDR3 runs 15 residues.

V is TRBV19 and J is TRBJ2-7; TRBD2 is a possible D gene (5 bases). The CDR3 runs to 13 residues. The germline V and J ends were trimmed by 3 bases and 1 base, with 7 bases remaining between them. The germline V gene encodes CDR1 LNHDA and CDR2 SQIVND (reference sequence). DNA of the CDR3: TGTGCCAGTAGTATGAGGGTATCCTACGAGCAGTACTTC. This sequence encodes CASSMRVSYEQYF.

This clonotype showed up just a few times. This sequence joins TRBV5-6 and TRBJ1-2; TRBD1 aligns across 10 bases. The CDR3 extends over 14 amino acids. With 4 bases clipped from V and 7 bases from J, the junction kept 7 bases outside the gene matches. The germline gives CDR1 SGHDT, CDR2 YYEEEE. CDR3 sequence: CASSTQTGGVGYTF. CDR3 in DNA: TGTGCCAGCAGCACCCAGACAGGGGGCGTTGGCTACACCTTC.

This clonotype was detected many times. The chain joins TRBV15 to TRBJ2-1; D unclear. In germline, CDR1 is LNHNV, CDR2 YYDKDF (reference sequence). CDR3 length: 14 residues. The V end was cut by 3 bases, the J end by 7 bases, with 13 bases between. The CDR3 nucleotides read TGTGCCACCAGCAGGGTCCCAAGGGAAAATGAGCAGTTCTTC. Translating gives CATSRVPRENEQFF.

This clonotype was picked up a small number of times. V is TRBV29-1 and J is TRBJ1-1; TRBD1 might be the D (6 bases). Germline loops: CDR1 SQVTM, CDR2 ANQGSEA. The length of the CDR3 is 11 residues. V was shortened by 2 bases and J by 11 bases, with 12 bases between the two germline ends. The CDR3 is CSVEQGLEAFF. The CDR3, as DNA: TGCAGCGTTGAACAGGGGTTAGAGGCTTTCTTT.

This chain uses TRBV5-1 with TRBJ2-2, with 8 bases identical to TRBD2. CDR3 length: 14 amino acids. The junction had 6 bases not matched to a gene; V was cut back by 7 bases and J by 4 bases. Per germline, CDR1 SGHRS and CDR2 YFSETQ. The CDR3 DNA is TGCGCCAGCCACCGAAGCGGGAGCACCGGGGAGCTGTTTTTT. This sequence encodes CASHRSGSTGELFF.

The sample holds a few counts of this clonotype. The rearrangement joins TRBV2 to TRBJ2-5; D call uncertain. The CDR3 is made up of 15 amino acids. CDR1 is SNHLY, CDR2 FYNNEI, per germline. V shed 0 bases and J shed 7 bases, with 15 bases lying between them. DNA for the CDR3: TGTGCCAGCAGTGAAGCCCCCCGGCACCTGGGGACCCAGTACTTC. Protein: CASSEAPRHLGTQYF.

The chain combines TRBV5-1 with TRBJ2-2, with D possibly TRBD1 on 6 matching bases. Per the germline V gene, CDR1 is SGHRS and CDR2 is YFSETQ. Between the trimmed V and J ends, which lost 6 bases and 1 base, there was a span of 10 bases. The CDR3 totals 14 residues. CDR3 loop: CASKATGNTGELFF. The CDR3 bases are TGCGCCAGCAAGGCGACAGGGAACACCGGGGAGCTGTTTTTT.

This clonotype was seen only a few times. The chain carries TRBV7-2 and TRBJ2-7; D unresolved. The CDR3 consists of 14 residues. Germline V lookup: CDR1 SGHTA, CDR2 FQGNSA. V lost 4 bases and J 7 bases, leaving 17 bases between the germline ends. The CDR3 region is CASSSRGRSIEQYF. The CDR3 DNA sequence: TGTGCCAGCAGCTCCCGTGGTCGGTCGATAGAGCAGTACTTC.

The gene calls are TRBV7-2 and TRBJ2-4, with D perhaps matching TRBD2 (6 bases). Germline-derived CDR1 and CDR2 are SGHTA and FQGNSA. Deletions cut 0 bases from V and 13 bases from J, with 16 bases between. The CDR3 loop spans 14 amino acids. The CDR3 loop is CASSLAIGVAVQYF. The CDR3 DNA follows: TGTGCCAGCAGCTTAGCGATTGGCGTAGCGGTCCAGTACTTC. Looking up the rest from reference TRBV7-2 and TRBJ2-4 gives the full variable domain: GAGVSQSPSNKVTEKGKDVELRCDPISGHTALYWYRQSLGQGLEFLIYFQGNSAPDKSGLPSDRFSAERTGGSVSTLTIQRTQQEDSAVYLCASSLAIGVAVQYFGAGTRLSVL.

The chain carries TRBV5-6 and TRBJ2-1, with D perhaps matching TRBD2 (5 bases). Germline values: CDR1 SGHDT, CDR2 YYEEEE. V was trimmed by 3 bases and J by 6 bases, leaving 7 bases between them. The CDR3 extends over 12 amino acids. The CDR3 reads CASSSDFNEQFF. The DNA of the CDR3 is TGTGCCAGCAGCTCGGACTTCAATGAGCAGTTCTTC.

The chain recombines TRBV7-2 with TRBJ2-1, with D tentatively TRBD2 (6 bases). V was shortened by 1 base and J by 3 bases, with 10 bases between the two germline ends. The CDR3 extends over 15 amino acids. Germline V gene sequence: CDR1 SGHTA, CDR2 FQGNSA. The CDR3 bases are TGTGCCAGCAGCTTAGGTGCGGGACTCTACAATGAGCAGTTCTTC. Protein product: CASSLGAGLYNEQFF. Full variable domain (missing parts from reference TRBV7-2 and TRBJ2-1): GAGVSQSPSNKVTEKGKDVELRCDPISGHTALYWYRQSLGQGLEFLIYFQGNSAPDKSGLPSDRFSAERTGGSVSTLTIQRTQQEDSAVYLCASSLGAGLYNEQFFGPGTRLTVL.

This clonotype was picked up a small number of times. This chain uses TRBV7-2 with TRBJ2-1; perhaps D is TRBD1 or TRBD2 (5 bases each). The V gene lost 5 bases and the J gene lost 6 bases, with 14 bases spanning the gap. Germline values: CDR1 SGHTA, CDR2 FQGNSA. The CDR3 runs 14 residues. The DNA for the CDR3 is TGTGCCAGCAGCCTGGGGCGGGCCATCAATGAGCAGTTCTTC. It codes for CASSLGRAINEQFF. Full variable domain (outside the CDR3, taken from reference TRBV7-2 and TRBJ2-1): GAGVSQSPSNKVTEKGKDVELRCDPISGHTALYWYRQSLGQGLEFLIYFQGNSAPDKSGLPSDRFSAERTGGSVSTLTIQRTQQEDSAVYLCASSLGRAINEQFFGPGTRLTVL.

This clonotype has only a few counts. The chain links TRBV18 to TRBJ1-4, with TRBD1 matching 9 bases. V shed 2 bases, J shed 6 bases, and the junction held 4 bases outside the gene matches. From germline, CDR1 is KGHSH and CDR2 LQKENI. This CDR3 is 15 amino acids long. The CDR3 DNA is TGTGCCAGCTCACCAAACACAGGGGGCGATGAAAAACTGTTTTTT. Protein product: CASSPNTGGDEKLFF.

This clonotype was seen a few times. J is TRBJ2-7 and V is TRBV11-2; TRBD1 aligns across 7 bases. Germline values: CDR1 SGHAT, CDR2 FQNNGV. The trim removed 1 base at V and 3 bases at J, leaving 15 bases unmatched. The CDR3 has 18 amino acids. The DNA for the CDR3 is TGTGCCAGCAGCTTAGTTCCCCACATCGACAGGGTTTACTACGAGCAGTACTTC. Its translation is CASSLVPHIDRVYYEQYF. The entire variable domain, with the rest obtained from reference TRBV11-2 and TRBJ2-7, is as follows: EAGVAQSPRYKIIEKRQSVAFWCNPISGHATLYWYQQILGQGPKLLIQFQNNGVVDDSQLPKDRFSAERLKGVDSTLKIQPAKLEDSAVYLCASSLVPHIDRVYYEQYFGPGTRLTVT.

CDR3 coding DNA: TGTGCCACCAGACCAAGACGGAACACTGAAGCTTTCTTT. Its protein product is CATRPRRNTEAFF. V usage is TRBV15 and J usage is TRBJ1-1, with D unclear. Germline V gene lookup returns CDR1 LNHNV and CDR2 YYDKDF (reference sequence). The CDR3 loop spans 13 amino acids. V was cut by 6 bases and J by 1 base, with 9 bases left in between.

V and J are TRBV29-1 and TRBJ2-5; possibly TRBD1 or TRBD2 for D (5 bases each). CDR3 size: 13 residues. Trimming stripped 4 bases from V and 7 bases from J, with 16 bases between. CDR1 is SQVTM and CDR2 is ANQGSEA in the germline V gene. In nucleotides, the CDR3 is TGCAGCGTTGGGGACCGCGGTGTTGGGACCCAGTACTTC. Translating it yields CSVGDRGVGTQYF. The variable domain in full, completed from reference TRBV29-1 and TRBJ2-5, reads SAVISQKPSRDICQRGTSLTIQCQVDSQVTMMFWYRQQPGQSLTLIATANQGSEATYESGFVIDKFPISRPNLTFSTLTVSNMSPEDSSIYLCSVGDRGVGTQYFGPGTRLLVL.

A few counts support this clonotype. The chain joins TRBV7-3 to TRBJ2-2; 10 bases agree with TRBD2. There are 15 residues in the CDR3. CDR1 and CDR2 (germline): SGHTA, FQGTGA. Trimming took 5 bases from V and 6 from J; bases not matched to a gene: 6. CDR3 sequence: CASSLEAGGAGELFF. DNA of the CDR3: TGTGCCAGCAGCCTTGAAGCGGGGGGGGCCGGGGAGCTGTTTTTT.

This clonotype has at least ten counts. The DNA of the CDR3 is TGCAGCGTTGGAGCACAACTGAACACTGAAGCTTTCTTT. Translation: CSVGAQLNTEAFF. The chain couples TRBV29-1 to TRBJ1-1; no clear D. Deletions cut 4 bases from V and 0 bases from J, with 9 bases between. In germline, CDR1 is SQVTM, CDR2 ANQGSEA. This CDR3 contains 13 residues.